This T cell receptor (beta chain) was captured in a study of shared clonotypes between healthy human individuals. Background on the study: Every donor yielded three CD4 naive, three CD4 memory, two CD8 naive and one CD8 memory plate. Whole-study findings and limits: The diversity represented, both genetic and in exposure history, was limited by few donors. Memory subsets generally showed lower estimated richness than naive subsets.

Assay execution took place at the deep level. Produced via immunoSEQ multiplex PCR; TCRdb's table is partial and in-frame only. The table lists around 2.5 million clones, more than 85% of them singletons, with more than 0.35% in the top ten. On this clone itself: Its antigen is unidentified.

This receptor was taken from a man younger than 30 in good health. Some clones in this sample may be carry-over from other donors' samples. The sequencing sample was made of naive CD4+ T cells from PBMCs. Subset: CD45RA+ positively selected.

The CDR3: CASSVRDRSTDTQYF. In nucleotides, the CDR3 is TGTGCCAGCAGCGTCCGGGACAGGAGCACAGATACGCAGTATTTT. The V call is TRBV9, the J call TRBJ2-3, with 8 bases fitting TRBD1. Germline V lookup: CDR1 SGDLS, CDR2 YYNGEE. J was trimmed by 0 bases and V by 2 bases; bases with no gene match: 2. The CDR3 is 15 residues long.